Listed here is a single TCR beta chain. Only in-frame clones appear in the TCRdb table, and some are missing; sequencing was by immunoSEQ multiplex PCR. The table records about 370,000 clones, around 91% of them present only once. This entry is derived from a study of blood T cell repertoires in COVID-19. The CDR3 spans 15 residues. Trimming shortened V by 6 bases and J by 1 base, and 16 bases separated the two germline ends. Germline lookup yields CDR1 SGHNT and CDR2 YYREEE (reference sequence). The chain employs TRBV5-4 and TRBJ1-1; D is possibly TRBD1 (6 bases). Sequencing was done on a sample of PBMCs or T cells enriched from blood (not recorded which). The origin of this receptor is a man between 18 and 29 years old who had recovered from COVID-19. CDR3 coding DNA: TGTGCCAGCAAAACTGGGGACACAAGGAACACTGAAGCTTTCTTT. This encodes CASKTGDTRNTEAFF.